Listed below are T cell receptor beta chains from one sample, sequenced in a study of shared clonotypes between healthy human individuals. Here immunoSEQ multiplex PCR was the method, and the copy in TCRdb shows in-frame clones only, minus some. The sample yields about 2.1 million clones, approximately 94% seen once. Sequences were obtained from naive CD8+ T cells from PBMCs. The receptor set was obtained from a man aged 18-30 years in good health. Some clones in this sample may be carry-over from other donors' samples. The CDR3 runs from the conserved cysteine through the conserved F or W. A D gene is named only where the DNA matches it firmly. Only some rows state a clone size, as once, few, many or a class for expanded clones.

TRBJ1-5	-	-	TRBV28	CASSHESLGNQPQHF	TGTGCCAGCAGTCACGAGAGCTTAGGCAATCAGCCCCAGCATTTT
TRBJ1-1	-	-	TRBV4-1	CASSQDSSVLGLEAFF	TGCGCCAGCAGCCAAGACTCTTCTGTTCTCGGCCTTGAAGCTTTCTTT
TRBJ2-7	TRBD2	-	TRBV10-3	CAISRTADLGPIAGGHAYEQYF	TGTGCCATCAGTCGGACAGCCGACCTAGGACCGATAGCGGGAGGGCACGCCTACGAGCAGTACTTC
TRBJ1-5	TRBD1	-	TRBV19	CASSTTGPNQPQHF	TGTGCCAGTAGTACGACAGGGCCTAATCAGCCCCAGCATTTT
TRBJ2-7	TRBD2	-	TRBV6-6	CASSPSGSSYEQYF	TGTGCCAGCAGTCCTAGCGGGAGCTCCTACGAGCAGTACTTC
TRBJ2-1	TRBD2	-	TRBV4-1	CASSQGWEGQDEQFF	TGCGCCAGCAGCCAAGGGTGGGAGGGCCAGGATGAGCAGTTCTTC
TRBJ1-5	-	few	TRBV7-9	CASSHGQYSNQPQHF	TGTGCCAGCAGCCACGGACAGTATAGCAATCAGCCCCAGCATTTT
TRBJ2-5	TRBD2	-	TRBV7-8	CASSQWLAGVISQETQYF	TGTGCCAGCAGCCAGTGGCTAGCGGGAGTAATTAGCCAAGAGACCCAGTACTTC
TRBJ2-1	-	-	TRBV19	CASNPSSYNEQFF	TGTGCCAGTAACCCGAGCTCCTACAATGAGCAGTTCTTC
TRBJ1-1	-	-	TRBV11-1	CASSFREGTEAFF	TGTGCCAGCAGCTTTAGAGAGGGCACTGAAGCTTTCTTT
TRBJ2-3	-	-	TRBV9	CASSGKTGPGLAGTQYF	TGTGCCAGCAGCGGCAAAACAGGGCCAGGACTCGCGGGTACGCAGTATTTT
TRBJ2-7	TRBD1	-	TRBV6-5	CASSPGTVYEQYF	TGTGCCAGCAGTCCCGGGACAGTCTACGAGCAGTACTTC
TRBJ1-3	-	-	TRBV6-5	CASSYSQGYTGNTIYF	TGTGCCAGCAGTTACTCTCAGGGATACACTGGAAACACCATATATTTT
TRBJ2-1	-	-	TRBV7-9	CASSLADHEQFF	TGTGCCAGCAGCTTAGCAGATCATGAGCAGTTCTTC
TRBJ1-5	TRBD1	-	TRBV28	CASSVDRGGQPQHF	TGTGCCAGCAGTGTGGACAGGGGAGGCCAGCCCCAGCATTTT
TRBJ1-5	-	-	TRBV10-3	CAISDGGNQPQHF	TGTGCCATCAGTGATGGGGGGAATCAGCCCCAGCATTTT